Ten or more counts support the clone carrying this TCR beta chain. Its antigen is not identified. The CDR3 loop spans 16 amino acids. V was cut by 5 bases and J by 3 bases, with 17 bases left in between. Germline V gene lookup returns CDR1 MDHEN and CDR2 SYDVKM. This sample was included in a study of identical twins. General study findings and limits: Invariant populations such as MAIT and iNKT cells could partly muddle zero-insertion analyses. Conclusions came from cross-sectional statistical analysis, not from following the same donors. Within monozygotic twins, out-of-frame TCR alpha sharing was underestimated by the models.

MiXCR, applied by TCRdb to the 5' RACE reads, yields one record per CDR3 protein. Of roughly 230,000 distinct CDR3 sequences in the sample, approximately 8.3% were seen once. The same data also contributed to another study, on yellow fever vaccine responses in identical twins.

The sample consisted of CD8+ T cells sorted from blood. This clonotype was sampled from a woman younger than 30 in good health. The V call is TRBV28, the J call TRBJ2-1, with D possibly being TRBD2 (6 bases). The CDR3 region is CASSPRGAGIYNEQFF. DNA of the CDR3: TGTGCCAGCAGTCCCCGTGGGGCGGGAATCTACAATGAGCAGTTCTTC.